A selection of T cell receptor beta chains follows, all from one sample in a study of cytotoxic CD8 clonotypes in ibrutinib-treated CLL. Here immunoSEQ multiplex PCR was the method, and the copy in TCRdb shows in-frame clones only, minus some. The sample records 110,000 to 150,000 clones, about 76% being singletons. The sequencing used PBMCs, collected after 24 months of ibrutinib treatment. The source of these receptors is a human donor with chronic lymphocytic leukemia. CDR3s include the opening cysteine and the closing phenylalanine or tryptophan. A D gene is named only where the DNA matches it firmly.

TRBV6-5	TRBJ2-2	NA	CASSRSGTPGELFF
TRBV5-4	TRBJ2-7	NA	CASRHQYEQYF
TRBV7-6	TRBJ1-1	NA	CASGAFMNTEAFF
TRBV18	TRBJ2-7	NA	CASSPPSSYEQYF
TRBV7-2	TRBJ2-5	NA	CASSLVRWETQYF
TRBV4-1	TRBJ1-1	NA	CASSLGAEAFF
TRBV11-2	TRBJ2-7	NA	CASSLEGFDEQYF
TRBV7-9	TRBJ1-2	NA	CASSLEMLGYTF
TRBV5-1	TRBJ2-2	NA	CASSPGGSLGTGELFF
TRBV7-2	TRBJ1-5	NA	CASSLPNQPQHF
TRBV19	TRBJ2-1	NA	CASSIDLEGDEQFF
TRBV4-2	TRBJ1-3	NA	CASSQDESGNTIYF
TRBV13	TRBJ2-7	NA	CASSLGLGQTAYEQYF
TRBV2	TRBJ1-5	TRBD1	CASRMGQGGGPQHF
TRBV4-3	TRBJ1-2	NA	CASSQEVSGGYTF
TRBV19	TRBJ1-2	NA	CASSIGPRGYTF
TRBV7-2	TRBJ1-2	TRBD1	CASSVDREGYGYTF
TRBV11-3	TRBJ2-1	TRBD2	CASSPPGGKQFF
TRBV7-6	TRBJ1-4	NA	CASSLAPTNEKLFF
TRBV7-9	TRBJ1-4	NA	CASSSKQGENEKLFF
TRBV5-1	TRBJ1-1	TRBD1	CASSLAGQGFVRAEAFF
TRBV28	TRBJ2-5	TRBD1	CASSRGQGRETQYF
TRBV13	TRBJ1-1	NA	CASSLLDTEAFF
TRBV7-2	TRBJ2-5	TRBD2	CASSPGRNQETQYF